Below, 12 T cell receptor beta chains from the same sample are listed, as sequenced in a study of blood T cell repertoires in COVID-19. Data came from immunoSEQ multiplex PCR; TCRdb stores just in-frame clones and leaves some out. This table holds a few hundred thousand clones, approximately 84% found once. Sample: PBMCs or T cells enriched from blood (not recorded which). The receptors originated from a middle-aged man who had recovered from COVID-19.

The rearrangement uses TRBV6-5 and TRBJ1-1; D uncertain. The germline CDR1 and CDR2 sequences are MNHEY and SVGAGI. Deletions cut 10 bases from V and 0 bases from J, with 15 bases between. This CDR3 contains 14 residues. CDR3 sequence (DNA): TGTGCCACTGTAATTCTTTTCGTGAACACTGAAGCTTTCTTT. It translates to CATVILFVNTEAFF.

The chain joins TRBV4-3 to TRBJ1-2; tentative D call: TRBD1 (5 bases). The germline gives CDR1 LGHNA, CDR2 YSLEER. The CDR3 runs to 15 residues. Trimming took off 4 bases at V and 2 bases at J, with 14 bases between the two ends. CDR3 bases: TGCGCCAGCAGCCCCCTCTCCACAGGAAACTATGGCTACACCTTC. It encodes CASSPLSTGNYGYTF.

The chain joins TRBV19 to TRBJ2-5; 14 nucleotides agree with TRBD2. The CDR3 spans 16 residues. Trimming cost V 4 bases and J 5 bases; bases outside gene matches: 6. From germline, CDR1 is LNHDA and CDR2 SQIVND (reference sequence). This CDR3 reads CASSTGTSGGRETQYF. The CDR3 DNA reads TGTGCCAGTAGTACGGGGACTAGCGGGGGAAGGGAGACCCAGTACTTC. Filled out from reference TRBV19 and TRBJ2-5, the complete variable domain reads DGGITQSPKYLFRKEGQNVTLSCEQNLNHDAMYWYRQDPGQGLRLIYYSQIVNDFQKGDIAEGYSVSREKKESFPLTVTSAQKNPTAFYLCASSTGTSGGRETQYFGPGTRLLVL.

This chain uses TRBV30 with TRBJ1-2; 11 nucleotides line up with TRBD1. The germline CDR1 and CDR2 sequences are GTSNPN and SVGIG (reference sequence). The V gene end was trimmed by 8 bases and the J gene end by 5 bases; junction bases not matched to a gene: 4. This CDR3 region has 12 residues. For the CDR3, the DNA is TGTGCCGCGGACAGGGGGCCGTATGGCTACACCTTC. It yields the protein CAADRGPYGYTF.

The rearrangement uses TRBV7-9 and TRBJ2-5, with TRBD1 as a possible D gene (6 bases). From germline, CDR1 is SEHNR and CDR2 FQNEAQ (reference sequence). This CDR3 region has 17 residues. V lost 5 bases and J 5 bases, leaving 24 bases between the germline ends. This CDR3 is CASSPGVLDRSLETQYF. The DNA for the CDR3 is TGTGCCAGCAGCCCAGGGGTCCTCGACAGGTCCCTCGAGACCCAGTACTTC. Combining the CDR3 with reference TRBV7-9 and TRBJ2-5 gives the whole variable domain DTGVSQNPRHKITKRGQNVTFRCDPISEHNRLYWYRQTLGQGPEFLTYFQNEAQLEKSRLLSDRFSAERPKGSFSTLEIQRTEQGDSAMYLCASSPGVLDRSLETQYFGPGTRLLVL.

This chain links TRBV28 with TRBJ2-3; perhaps TRBD1 as D (5 bases). The V gene lost 5 bases and the J gene lost 6 bases, with 15 bases spanning the gap. Germline lookup yields CDR1 MDHEN and CDR2 SYDVKM. This CDR3 contains 14 residues. CDR3: CASSPQGSVDTQYF. As DNA, the CDR3 is TGTGCCAGCAGTCCCCAGGGATCGGTTGATACGCAGTATTTT. Full variable domain (missing parts from reference TRBV28 and TRBJ2-3): DVKVTQSSRYLVKRTGEKVFLECVQDMDHENMFWYRQDPGLGLRLIYFSYDVKMKEKGDIPEGYSVSREKKERFSLILESASTNQTSMYLCASSPQGSVDTQYFGPGTRLTVL.

This chain links TRBV28 with TRBJ1-1, with 8 nucleotides matching TRBD1. J gave up 4 bases and V 7 bases, and 11 bases lay outside the gene matches. Germline V gene data show CDR1 as MDHEN and CDR2 as SYDVKM. This CDR3 contains 15 residues. CDR3 in DNA: TGTGCCAGCATACCCAGGGGGCGATTCAGCACTGAAGCTTTCTTT. Amino acid sequence: CASIPRGRFSTEAFF. Full variable domain (missing parts from reference TRBV28 and TRBJ1-1): DVKVTQSSRYLVKRTGEKVFLECVQDMDHENMFWYRQDPGLGLRLIYFSYDVKMKEKGDIPEGYSVSREKKERFSLILESASTNQTSMYLCASIPRGRFSTEAFFGQGTRLTVV.

The V and J genes are TRBV3-1 (or the pseudogene TRBV3-2) and TRBJ1-2; 8 bases are shared with TRBD1. Trimming removed 4 bases from V and 2 bases from J; junction bases left unmatched: 6. The CDR3 length is 15 residues. The germline V gene encodes CDR1 LGHDT and CDR2 YNNKEL (reference sequence). In DNA form, the CDR3 reads TGTGCCAGCAGCCGTAAAGGGACAGGAAACTATGGCTACACCTTC. Protein product: CASSRKGTGNYGYTF.

V usage is TRBV5-1 and J usage is TRBJ2-3; 14 positions agree with TRBD2. Germline V CDR1 and CDR2: SGHRS, YFSETQ. There are 16 residues in the CDR3. The V and J ends lost 7 bases and 3 bases, in that order; junction bases with no gene match: 7. The CDR3: CASCSGTSGRTDTQYF. CDR3 in DNA: TGCGCCAGCTGTTCGGGGACTAGCGGGAGAACAGATACGCAGTATTTT.

The rearrangement links TRBV3-1 (or the pseudogene TRBV3-2) to TRBJ1-1; D is possibly TRBD1 (5 bases). Germline V gives CDR1 LGHDT, CDR2 YNNKEL (reference sequence). This CDR3 is 11 amino acids long. The V end was cut by 1 base, the J end by 11 bases, with 8 bases between. The CDR3 region is CASSQAGLAFF. The CDR3 DNA follows: TGTGCCAGCAGCCAAGCAGGGTTGGCTTTCTTT.

This chain uses TRBV5-1 with TRBJ1-4, with 7 nucleotides matching TRBD1. CDR3 length: 14 amino acids. V shed 6 bases, J shed 7 bases, and the junction held 9 bases outside the gene matches. Germline CDR1 and CDR2: SGHRS and YFSETQ. The CDR3 sequence: CASNPTGYGEKLFF. The CDR3 coding sequence is TGCGCCAGCAACCCGACAGGGTATGGTGAAAAACTGTTTTTT.

This chain uses TRBV7-2 with TRBJ2-5, with a weak D call TRBD1 (6 bases). This CDR3 comprises 13 residues. Between the trimmed V and J ends, which lost 4 bases and 4 bases, there was a span of 10 bases. Germline lookup yields CDR1 SGHTA and CDR2 FQGNSA. CDR3 bases: TGTGCCAGCAGCTCTCAGGGGCGAGAGACCCAGTACTTC. As protein: CASSSQGRETQYF.